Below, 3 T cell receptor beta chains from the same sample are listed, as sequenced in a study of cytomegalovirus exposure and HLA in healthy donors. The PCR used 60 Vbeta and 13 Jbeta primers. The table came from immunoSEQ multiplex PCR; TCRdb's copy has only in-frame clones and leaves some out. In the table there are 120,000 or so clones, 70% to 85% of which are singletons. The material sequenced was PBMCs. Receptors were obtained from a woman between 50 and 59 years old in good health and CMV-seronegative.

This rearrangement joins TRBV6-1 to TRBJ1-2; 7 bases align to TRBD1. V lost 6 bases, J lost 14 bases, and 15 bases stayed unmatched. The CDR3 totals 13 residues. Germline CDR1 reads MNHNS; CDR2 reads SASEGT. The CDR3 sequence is CASRTGQPITYTF. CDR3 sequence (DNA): TGTGCCAGCAGGACGGGACAGCCCATAACGTATACCTTC.

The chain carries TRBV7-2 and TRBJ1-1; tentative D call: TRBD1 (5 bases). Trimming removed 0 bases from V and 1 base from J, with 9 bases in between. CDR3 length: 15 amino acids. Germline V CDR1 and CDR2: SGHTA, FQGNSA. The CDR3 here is CASSLALDRNTEAFF. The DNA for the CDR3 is TGTGCCAGCAGCTTAGCGCTCGACAGGAACACTGAAGCTTTCTTT.

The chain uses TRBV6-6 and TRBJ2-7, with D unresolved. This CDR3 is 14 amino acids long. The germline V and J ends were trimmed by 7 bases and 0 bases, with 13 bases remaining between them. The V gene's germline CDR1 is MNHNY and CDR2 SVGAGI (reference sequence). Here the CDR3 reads CASTHRGTSYEQYF. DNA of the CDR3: TGTGCCAGCACCCATCGAGGAACCTCCTACGAGCAGTACTTC.